These T cell receptor beta chains were read from a single sample in a study of Graves' ophthalmopathy and Graves' hyperthyroidism. TCRdb processed the multiplex PCR reads anew with MiXCR; each CDR3 protein has one entry. The table has about 400,000 distinct CDR3 sequences, about 18% seen once. Sequences were obtained from peripheral blood. All receptors derive from a woman between 18 and 30 years old with Graves' ophthalmopathy. CDR3s include the opening cysteine and the closing phenylalanine or tryptophan. The order of the fields is V gene, D gene, clone size, J gene, CDR3 DNA, CDR3 protein. D genes are given only for firm matches. Clone size is not always given. Where it is, it says once, few, many or a class for expanded clones.

TRBV3-1	-	many	TRBJ1-1	TGTGCCAGCAGCCAAGACCGGACCAGGAACACTGAAGCTTTCTTT	CASSQDRTRNTEAFF
TRBV19	-	many	TRBJ2-7	TGTGCCAGTACGGGGGACGGAACCTACGAGCAGTACTTC	CASTGDGTYEQYF
TRBV12-3/TRBV12-4	-	many	TRBJ2-5	TGTGCCAGCAGTCCGTACCGGGCCCAAGAGACCCAGTACTTC	CASSPYRAQETQYF
TRBV6-5	TRBD1	many	TRBJ2-7	TGTGCCAGCAGTTGGGGTAGTGAGACAGGGGACGAGCAGTACTTC	CASSWGSETGDEQYF
TRBV11-2	-	many	TRBJ2-3	TGTGCCAGCAGCCCAGACCCGGGGGCGGGTGCAGATACGCAGTATTTT	CASSPDPGAGADTQYF
TRBV28	-	many	TRBJ2-7	TGTGCCACCTCCCCGGGACAATCCTACGAGCAGTACTTC	CATSPGQSYEQYF
TRBV9	-	many	TRBJ2-6	TGTGCCAGCAGCGTAGGCCCCGGGGGTGGGGCCAACGTCCTGACTTTC	CASSVGPGGGANVLTF
TRBV28	-	many	TRBJ1-1	TGTGCCAGCAGTTTATTTACCCACACTGAAGCTTTCTTT	CASSLFTHTEAFF
TRBV7-8	-	-	TRBJ2-5	TGTGCCAGCAGCTTATCTAGTCAGACCCAGTACTTC	CASSLSSQTQYF
TRBV6-2/TRBV6-3	-	few	TRBJ2-7	TGTGCCAGCAGTTACTGGTTGCATCTTCCATCCTACGAGCAGTACTTC	CASSYWLHLPSYEQYF
TRBV4-2	-	-	TRBJ2-5	TGTGCCAGCAGCCAAGATAGGTGGAGCCCCCAGGGCCAAGAGACCCAGTACTTC	CASSQDRWSPQGQETQYF
TRBV20-1	-	-	TRBJ2-7	TGCAGTGCTCCAGAGGGGGCCTACGAGCAGTACTTC	CSAPEGAYEQYF
TRBV4-1	-	many	TRBJ2-7	TGCGCCAGCAGCCAACTACCAATGGATACCTACGAGCAGTACTTC	CASSQLPMDTYEQYF
TRBV28	TRBD1	many	TRBJ1-5	TGTGCCAGCAGTTTCTCAGGGGGCCGGCAGCCCCAGCATTTT	CASSFSGGRQPQHF
TRBV11-2	TRBD1	few	TRBJ1-2	TGTGCCAGCAGCTTAGGGGTGGGGGACAGGGGTTTATCTAACTATGGCTACACCTTC	CASSLGVGDRGLSNYGYTF
TRBV28	-	-	TRBJ2-5	TGTGCCAGCAGTTCTCCGGGTCCAGAGACCCAGTACTTC	CASSSPGPETQYF
TRBV20-1	TRBD2	many	TRBJ2-3	TGCAGTGCTAGAGACGCGACTAGCGGCACAGATACGCAGTATTTT	CSARDATSGTDTQYF
TRBV12-3/TRBV12-4	-	many	TRBJ2-5	TGTGCCAGCAGCTTCTCCGGGACACGAAATCAAGAGACCCAGTACTTC	CASSFSGTRNQETQYF
TRBV20-1	TRBD1	-	TRBJ1-1	TGCAGTGCTTATTGGACAGGGGGCACTGAAGCTTTCTTT	CSAYWTGGTEAFF
TRBV20-1	-	many	TRBJ2-7	TGCAGTGCTAGAGGTCGATCCTACGAGCAGTACTTC	CSARGRSYEQYF
TRBV6-2/TRBV6-3	-	many	TRBJ2-5	TGTGCCAGCAGCCAGGGGACCCAAGAGACCCAGTACTTC	CASSQGTQETQYF
TRBV29-1	TRBD1	many	TRBJ1-2	TGCAGTGGGGGGGACAGTCCTAACTATGGCTACACCTTC	CSGGDSPNYGYTF
TRBV27	TRBD1	-	TRBJ2-4	TGTGCCAGCAGTCCATTGGGACAGGGGGCCAACATTCAGTACTTC	CASSPLGQGANIQYF
TRBV12-3/TRBV12-4	TRBD1	many	TRBJ2-7	TGTGCCAGCACGCCGGGACAGGGTATCGCCGAGCAGTACTTC	CASTPGQGIAEQYF
TRBV6-5	TRBD1	many	TRBJ2-5	TGTGCCAGCAGTTACCGGACAGGGGGCATAGAGACCCAGTACTTC	CASSYRTGGIETQYF
TRBV20-1	-	many	TRBJ1-5	TGCAGTGCTAGAGACCCTAACAGGGCGGTGGAGATCCAGCATTTT	CSARDPNRAVEIQHF
TRBV24-1	-	many	TRBJ2-7	TGTGCCACCAGTGAACTGGGATCCTACGAGCAGTACTTC	CATSELGSYEQYF
TRBV30	TRBD1	many	TRBJ1-1	TGTGCCTGGAGTGTGATCGGGACAGGGGCTGAAGCTTTCTTT	CAWSVIGTGAEAFF
TRBV30	-	-	TRBJ2-4	TGTGCCTGGAGTGTTCGGGCCCACATTCAGTACTTC	CAWSVRAHIQYF
TRBV12-3/TRBV12-4	-	many	TRBJ2-2	TGTGCCAGCAGTCTATCTCAACGATACACCGGGGAGCTGTTTTTT	CASSLSQRYTGELFF
TRBV28	-	many	TRBJ2-2	TGTGCCAGCAGTTTGGACAGCCTAGCAACCGGGGAGCTGTTTTTT	CASSLDSLATGELFF
TRBV25-1	-	many	TRBJ1-1	TGTGCCAGCAGTGAATCCCGGACAGCGAACACTGAAGCTTTCTTT	CASSESRTANTEAFF
TRBV20-1	TRBD1	many	TRBJ1-1	TGCAGTGCTAGAGGACAGGGCGGTTTGAACACTGAAGCTTTCTTT	CSARGQGGLNTEAFF
TRBV6-2/TRBV6-3	TRBD2	-	TRBJ2-7	TGTGCCAGCAGTCCCCTGAGCGGGAGCCCCTCCTACGAGCAGTACTTC	CASSPLSGSPSYEQYF
TRBV7-2	TRBD1	many	TRBJ1-2	TGTGCCAGCAGCTCCCCGGACAGGGGGAATGGCTACACCTTC	CASSSPDRGNGYTF
TRBV11-2	-	-	TRBJ2-2	TGTGCCAGCAGCTTAGGTCCAGGAAGGGCCGGGGAGCTGTTTTTT	CASSLGPGRAGELFF
TRBV20-1	-	many	TRBJ2-7	TGCAGTGCGCTTAAGGGGGGTTACGAGCAGTACTTC	CSALKGGYEQYF
TRBV6-5	TRBD1	many	TRBJ1-1	TGTGCCAGCAGTTACTGGGCAGGGGGCATTGAAGCTTTCTTT	CASSYWAGGIEAFF
TRBV19	TRBD1	many	TRBJ2-5	TGTGCCAGTAGCCGGCCCGGACAGGGTACTTGGGAGACCCAGTACTTC	CASSRPGQGTWETQYF
TRBV5-1	-	many	TRBJ1-1	TGCGCCAGCAGCTTGTCCGGGGGCCAGACCATGAACACTGAAGCTTTCTTT	CASSLSGGQTMNTEAFF
TRBV7-2	TRBD1	many	TRBJ1-2	TGTGCCAGCAGCCGTCGGACAGGGGCGAACTATGGCTACACCTTC	CASSRRTGANYGYTF
TRBV18	TRBD2	few	TRBJ2-5	TGTGCCAGCTCACCACTAGCGGGGTACCAAGAGACCCAGTACTTC	CASSPLAGYQETQYF
TRBV6-1	-	few	TRBJ2-7	TGTGCCAGCAGTGATATCCCGGACTTGAGCGTCTCCTACGAGCAGTACTTC	CASSDIPDLSVSYEQYF
TRBV12-3/TRBV12-4	-	many	TRBJ1-2	TGTGCCAGCAGTTTAGCGCAAGTCGACGGCTACACCTTC	CASSLAQVDGYTF
TRBV6-1	TRBD2	many	TRBJ2-7	TGTGCCAGCAGTAAGGCGGGAGTCTCCTACGAGCAGTACTTC	CASSKAGVSYEQYF
TRBV4-3	TRBD1	many	TRBJ1-1	TGCGCCAGCAGCCAGGACGACAGGGGGGGACCTGAAGCTTTCTTT	CASSQDDRGGPEAFF
TRBV19	TRBD1	many	TRBJ1-1	TGTGCCAGTAGTTTACCTACAGGGGCGCTTGTTACTGAAGCTTTCTTT	CASSLPTGALVTEAFF
TRBV12-3/TRBV12-4	-	many	TRBJ2-7	TGTGCCAGCAGTTTGAGGCAGGGAGCCTCCTACGAGCAGTACTTC	CASSLRQGASYEQYF